This TCR beta chain was recovered during a study of cytomegalovirus exposure and HLA in healthy donors. Study-level background: Researchers found that under 90% of just under 400 genotyped donors fell within the Caucasian-associated ancestry cluster.

Healthy bone marrow donors formed the donor group. Findings and limits, study-wide: Among TCR beta chains, those listed as cytomegalovirus-associated numbered more than 150.

The study ran its PCR with 60 Vbeta and 13 Jbeta primers. Profiled with immunoSEQ multiplex PCR; TCRdb holds only in-frame clones, not every one. This table holds approximately 150,000 clones, just under 85% found once. The CDR3 runs 15 residues. Trimming at V came to 3 bases and at J to 1 base, leaving 7 bases not matched to a gene. Germline CDR1 reads SGHTS; CDR2 reads YDEGEE. On this clone itself: Antigen unknown.

The sample comprised PBMCs. This chain connects TRBV5-8 to TRBJ2-7, with 7 bases lining up with TRBD1. The receptor was derived from a woman between 55 and 75 years old in good health and CMV-seropositive. The CDR3 sequence is CASSSHTDRSYEQYF. In nucleotides, the CDR3 is TGTGCCAGCAGCTCGCACACGGACAGGTCCTACGAGCAGTACTTC. The whole variable domain, remainder taken from reference TRBV5-8 and TRBJ2-7, is EAGVTQSPTHLIKTRGQQATLRCSPISGHTSVYWYQQALGLGLQFLLWYDEGEERNRGNFPPRFSGRQFPNYSSELNVNALELEDSALYLCASSSHTDRSYEQYFGPGTRLTVT.